This T cell receptor (beta chain) originates from a study of cytomegalovirus exposure and HLA in healthy donors. Study observations and caveats: Later, TCR association rates were found to vary by HLA locus, highest for DRB1 and lowest for HLA-C. Earlier analysis found most TCR beta V segments productive about 90% or about 30% of the time. In a later analysis, specific HLA alleles were associated with some 16,000 TCR beta sequences at a 0.05 false discovery rate.

As regards this clone: Its antigen is not identified.

Germline CDR1 reads PRHDT; CDR2 reads FYEKMQ (reference sequence). V dropped 5 bases and J dropped 11; count of bases not matched to a gene: 8. The CDR3 totals 14 residues. The PCR used 60 Vbeta and 13 Jbeta primers. Sequencing was performed with immunoSEQ multiplex PCR; in TCRdb, only in-frame clones are kept and a portion is missing. The table records roughly 160,000 clones, about 80% of them present only once. The sequenced sample consisted of PBMCs. This sequence was found in a man aged 30-40 years in good health and CMV-seronegative. The rearrangement links TRBV13 to TRBJ2-5, with 13 bases matching TRBD2. Here the CDR3 reads CASSTSGRGQEQYF. The CDR3 DNA sequence: TGTGCCAGCAGCACTAGCGGGAGGGGTCAGGAGCAGTACTTC.